The present TCR beta chain was sequenced within a study of cytomegalovirus exposure and HLA in healthy donors. Primers included in the PCR were 60 Vbeta and 13 Jbeta primers. Libraries were prepared by immunoSEQ multiplex PCR; TCRdb keeps only in-frame clonotypes and omits some of them. The repertoire holds 95,000 to 150,000 clones, 75% seen once, with roughly 3.5% in the top ten. V lost 5 bases to trimming and J lost 7 bases, with 21 bases between them. This CDR3 has 15 amino acids. The germline V gene has CDR1 SGHAT and CDR2 FQNNGV. Study-wide points: Per a later analysis, 15,000 to 20,000 TCR beta sequences showed association with HLA alleles at 0.05 false discovery rate. It was taken for granted in presence/absence analyses that sequencing depth across donors was roughly uniform. Later analysis revealed greater clonal expansion in HLA-associated TCR beta chains than in equally common others.

With respect to this clone: Its antigen is still unknown.

This sequence originates from a woman aged 50 to 60 in good health and CMV-seronegative. Sample: PBMCs. The rearrangement joins TRBV11-2 to TRBJ2-7; tentative D call: TRBD2 (5 bases). CDR3: CASSLEGRPSGEQYF. The CDR3 DNA sequence: TGTGCCAGCAGCCTGGAAGGGAGACCATCTGGGGAGCAGTACTTC.